This T cell receptor beta chain was profiled in a study of blood T cell repertoires in COVID-19. The method was immunoSEQ multiplex PCR; TCRdb's version includes in-frame clones alone and lacks a portion of them. This sample yields about 250,000 clones, of which approximately 90% are seen a single time; more than 1.5% belongs to the top ten. From germline, CDR1 is SGHRS and CDR2 YFSETQ. The germline V and J ends were trimmed by 4 bases and 1 base, with 14 bases remaining between them. The CDR3 runs 15 residues. V and J are TRBV5-1 and TRBJ1-1; D possibly corresponds to TRBD1 (5 bases). The sequence derives from a man between 35 and 55 years old who had recovered from COVID-19. Sequencing input: PBMCs or T cells enriched from blood (not recorded which). The CDR3 DNA reads as TGCGCCAGCAGCGATACCGGTGGGGCGAACACTGAAGCTTTCTTT. Protein product: CASSDTGGANTEAFF.